A single sample is the source of the 5 T cell receptor beta chains below, sequenced in a study of Ad26.COV2.S vaccination and SARS-CoV-2 variants. Libraries were prepared by immunoSEQ multiplex PCR; TCRdb keeps only in-frame clonotypes and omits some of them. The sample carries 330,000 or so clones, roughly 90% recorded once. Noted treatment: around 19 received Ad26.COV2.S at low or high dose, single or two shots; 5 received placebo; per-sample allocation not given. Repertoires come from day 63 after the first vaccine or placebo injection. Material: peripheral blood, obtained in a trial of Ad26.COV2.S vaccine versus placebo. These receptors came from a person between 18 and 59 years old who received the Ad26.COV2.S COVID-19 vaccine or a placebo.

This clone has just a few counts. The chain is built from TRBV24-1 and TRBJ2-2; D is unclear. CDR1 is KGHDR and CDR2 is SFDVKD in the germline V gene. CDR3 length equals 12 residues. Between the trimmed V and J ends, which lost 6 bases and 7 bases, there was a span of 8 bases. The chain's CDR3 is CATSLPVGELFF. The CDR3, as DNA: TGTGCCACCAGTCTCCCCGTCGGGGAGCTGTTTTTT.

The chain carries TRBV7-2 and TRBJ2-1; a possible D gene is TRBD2 (5 bases). V lost 8 bases to trimming and J lost 3 bases, with 11 bases between them. There are 13 residues in the CDR3. The germline gives CDR1 SGHTA, CDR2 FQGNSA. The CDR3 loop is CASRGGLYNEQFF. The CDR3 DNA sequence: TGTGCCAGCCGAGGCGGGCTCTACAATGAGCAGTTCTTC.

V usage is TRBV7-2 and J usage is TRBJ2-1; D perhaps matches TRBD2 (5 bases). Looked up from germline, CDR1 is SGHTA and CDR2 is FQGNSA. Trimming pared 4 bases from V and 0 bases from J, leaving 16 bases between. The CDR3 contains 17 residues. The DNA for the CDR3 is TGTGCCAGCAGCTCCCCGAACGGGGTTAGCTCCTACAATGAGCAGTTCTTC. Amino acids: CASSSPNGVSSYNEQFF.

The chain links TRBV6-4 to TRBJ2-1; D unclear. From germline, CDR1 is MRHNA and CDR2 SNTAGT. Trimming removed 0 bases at V and 5 bases at J, with 14 bases between. The CDR3 consists of 16 residues. CDR3: CASSDSGRLGNNEQFF. CDR3 coding DNA: TGTGCCAGCAGTGACTCGGGAAGGCTAGGCAACAATGAGCAGTTCTTC.

The CDR3 is CASSEILTGGMNTEAFF. DNA of the CDR3: TGTGCCAGCAGTGAAATTCTAACAGGGGGGATGAACACTGAAGCTTTCTTT. This chain uses TRBV6-1 with TRBJ1-1; TRBD1 aligns across 8 bases. V was pared by 2 bases and J by 0 bases, with 8 bases of the junction left unmatched. The germline gives CDR1 MNHNS, CDR2 SASEGT. The CDR3 has 17 residues.